The 16 T cell receptor beta chains given below trace back to one sample, sequenced in a study of T cells after yellow fever vaccination. Each CDR3 protein gets one entry after TCRdb re-called the 5' RACE reads with MiXCR. Of a few hundred thousand distinct CDR3 sequences in the sample, 8.7% were seen once. Source: PBMCs, taken on the day of the first yellow fever vaccination. The receptors were gathered from a man between 18 and 35 years old who received the YFV17D yellow fever vaccine.

This clonotype came up a few times. This chain uses TRBV5-1 with TRBJ2-5; 7 nucleotides align to TRBD1. The CDR3 spans 14 residues. J was trimmed by 2 bases and V by 4 bases; bases with no gene match: 5. Germline lookup yields CDR1 SGHRS and CDR2 YFSETQ. CDR3 in DNA: TGCGCCAGCAGCAGACAGGGCAATCAAGAGACCCAGTACTTC. Residues: CASSRQGNQETQYF.

The chain has TRBV19 and TRBJ1-4, with a tentative D call TRBD1 (5 bases). The V end lost 3 bases, the J end lost 8 bases, and 10 bases lay between the germline ends. The CDR3 is 13 amino acids. Germline V gives CDR1 LNHDA, CDR2 SQIVND (reference sequence). For the CDR3, the DNA is TGTGCCAGTAGTATTGGGGACCCGGAAAAACTGTTTTTT. Amino acid sequence: CASSIGDPEKLFF.

This clonotype occurred many times. The chain has TRBV7-2 and TRBJ2-7; D possibly matches TRBD1 or TRBD2 (5 bases each). The CDR3 loop spans 14 amino acids. From germline, CDR1 is SGHTA and CDR2 FQGNSA. V gave up 2 bases and J gave up 8 bases, with 16 bases separating them. As DNA, the CDR3 is TGTGCCAGCAGCTTAACAGGTTGGGGGACCCAGCAGTACGTC. Translation: CASSLTGWGTQQYV.

The chain is built from TRBV20-1 and TRBJ2-2, with TRBD1 matching over 8 bases. CDR3 length: 14 residues. Losses at the gene ends were 0 bases for V and 6 bases for J; bases not matched to a gene: 3. Looked up from germline, CDR1 is DFQATT and CDR2 is SNEGSKA (reference sequence). The CDR3 nucleotides are TGCAGTGCTAGAGATGGACAGGGAGCCGGGGAGCTGTTTTTT. Residues: CSARDGQGAGELFF.

In its sample, this clonotype was seen a few times. This chain links TRBV4-3 with TRBJ2-3, with D possibly TRBD1 on 6 matching bases. The CDR3 is 15 residues long. Trimming took off 0 bases at V and 6 bases at J, with 13 bases between the two ends. Germline V CDR1 and CDR2: LGHNA, YSLEER. The CDR3 reads CASSQDLGALDTQYF. CDR3 nucleotides: TGCGCCAGCAGCCAAGATCTGGGGGCCCTCGATACGCAGTATTTT.

The chain recombines TRBV7-9 with TRBJ2-2; 10 nucleotides align to TRBD2. This CDR3 has 15 residues. Trimming cost V 4 bases and J 3 bases; bases outside gene matches: 2. Germline V lookup: CDR1 SEHNR, CDR2 FQNEAQ (reference sequence). CDR3 amino acids: CASSYLAGDTGELFF. DNA of the CDR3: TGTGCCAGCAGCTATCTAGCGGGGGACACCGGGGAGCTGTTTTTT. Full variable domain (outside the CDR3, taken from reference TRBV7-9 and TRBJ2-2): DTGVSQNPRHKITKRGQNVTFRCDPISEHNRLYWYRQTLGQGPEFLTYFQNEAQLEKSRLLSDRFSAERPKGSFSTLEIQRTEQGDSAMYLCASSYLAGDTGELFFGEGSRLTVL.

This clonotype was recorded many times. The chain couples TRBV12-3 or TRBV12-4 to TRBJ2-5; D is ambiguous. There are 13 residues in the CDR3. V was pared by 3 bases and J by 4 bases, with 9 bases between. This CDR3 reads CASSFLWGETQYF. The CDR3 DNA is TGTGCCAGCAGTTTTCTTTGGGGAGAGACCCAGTACTTC.

This clonotype was observed at least ten times. As DNA, the CDR3 is TGTGCCAGCAGGAGTTTCCCAGAGACCCAGTACTTC. This encodes CASRSFPETQYF. V gene TRBV12-3 or TRBV12-4 combines with J gene TRBJ2-5; unclear D gene. The CDR3 runs to 12 residues. V was cut by 6 bases and J by 4 bases, with 9 bases left in between.

The V call is TRBV2, the J call TRBJ2-5; D remains unclear. Germline CDR1 SNHLY, CDR2 FYNNEI. V lost 4 bases, J lost 5 bases, and 11 bases lay in between. The CDR3 spans 13 residues. CDR3 in amino acids: CASSGRSRETQYF. The CDR3 region has the DNA TGTGCCAGCAGTGGCAGGTCGAGGGAGACCCAGTACTTC.

V gene TRBV29-1 combines with J gene TRBJ2-2; 8 positions agree with TRBD1. The CDR3 runs to 13 residues. Per the germline V gene, CDR1 is SQVTM and CDR2 is ANQGSEA. Losses at the gene ends were 3 bases for V and 3 bases for J; bases not matched to a gene: 0. Written as DNA, the CDR3 is TGCAGCGTTGAGACAGGGGACACCGGGGAGCTGTTTTTT. Its protein is CSVETGDTGELFF.

This clonotype was counted only a few times. The chain joins TRBV7-9 to TRBJ2-6; D is uncertain. The CDR3 length is 12 residues. Between the trimmed V and J ends, which lost 8 bases and 4 bases, there was a span of 6 bases. Germline CDR1 is SEHNR and CDR2 is FQNEAQ (reference sequence). CDR3 in amino acids: CASHPGANVLTF. The CDR3 coding sequence is TGTGCCAGCCATCCCGGGGCCAACGTCCTGACTTTC.

The genes are TRBV4-2 and TRBJ1-2; maybe TRBD1 (6 bases). The V and J ends lost 0 bases and 3 bases respectively, with 17 bases between them. Germline V gene sequence: CDR1 LGHNA, CDR2 YNFKEQ. This CDR3 spans 17 amino acids. In DNA, the CDR3 is TGTGCCAGCAGCCAAGAAACAACAGGGTATAAAGACTATGGCTACACCTTC. Protein: CASSQETTGYKDYGYTF.

A few counts support this clonotype. V usage is TRBV5-1 and J usage is TRBJ1-2, with D possibly TRBD1 on 5 matching bases. CDR3 length: 13 residues. Per the germline V gene, CDR1 is SGHRS and CDR2 is YFSETQ. V lost 2 bases and J lost 6, with 11 bases in between. CDR3 bases: TGCGCCAGCAGCTTAGAAGGGGCTGATGGCTACACCTTC. This translates into CASSLEGADGYTF.

This sequence joins TRBV9 and TRBJ1-6; D unresolved. The ends were cut back, 1 base at V and 0 bases at J, with 5 bases in the middle. Germline lookup yields CDR1 SGDLS and CDR2 YYNGEE. CDR3 length equals 15 residues. The chain's CDR3 is CASSVTSSYNSPLHF. DNA for the CDR3: TGTGCCAGCAGCGTAACGAGCTCCTATAATTCACCCCTCCACTTT.

This clonotype has more than one count but fewer than ten. The rearrangement uses TRBV11-2 and TRBJ1-1; D gene uncertain. The germline V and J ends were trimmed by 5 bases and 4 bases, with 8 bases remaining between them. This CDR3 spans 12 amino acids. Germline V gene sequence: CDR1 SGHAT, CDR2 FQNNGV. The DNA of the CDR3 is TGTGCCAGCAGCCGTAGCGGCACTGAAGCTTTCTTT. Translation gives CASSRSGTEAFF.

This clonotype was picked up a small number of times. The rearrangement links TRBV5-1 to TRBJ1-4; a possible D gene is TRBD1 (5 bases). V was shortened by 0 bases and J by 10 bases, with 16 bases between the two germline ends. From germline, CDR1 is SGHRS and CDR2 YFSETQ. The CDR3 totals 15 residues. Written as DNA, the CDR3 is TGCGCCAGCAGCTTGGACGGGGCTTCGGGTGGAAAACTGTTTTTT. This encodes CASSLDGASGGKLFF.